Following are 31 T cell receptor beta chains from one sample sequenced in a study of blood T cell repertoires in COVID-19. Here immunoSEQ multiplex PCR was the method, and the copy in TCRdb shows in-frame clones only, minus some. The sample has 240,000 or so clones; 81% are singletons. Sequenced: peripheral blood. The receptors shown here come from a woman older than 75 with COVID-19, enrolled during active disease.

This sequence joins TRBV10-3 and TRBJ2-3; TRBD2 might be the D (6 bases). Germline CDR1 and CDR2: ENHRY and SYGVKD. The CDR3 runs to 15 residues. V dropped 1 base and J dropped 1 base, with 9 bases sitting between them. The CDR3 sequence is CAISEWGLGTDTQYF. The CDR3 DNA sequence: TGTGCCATCAGTGAGTGGGGACTGGGCACAGATACGCAGTATTTT.

The rearrangement links TRBV13 to TRBJ1-6; D remains ambiguous. In germline, CDR1 is PRHDT, CDR2 FYEKMQ (reference sequence). Trimming removed 0 bases at V and 10 bases at J, with 13 bases between. The CDR3 is 15 residues long. CDR3 DNA: TGTGCCAGCAGCTTAGGTGAGGGAAGGAACTCACCCCTCCACTTT. Translated: CASSLGEGRNSPLHF.

The chain uses TRBV19 and TRBJ1-1; D gene unclear. Germline-derived CDR1 and CDR2 are LNHDA and SQIVND (reference sequence). The length of the CDR3 is 13 residues. Deletions cut 0 bases from V and 6 bases from J, with 8 bases between. The CDR3 loop is CASSIDLTAEAFF. DNA for the CDR3: TGTGCCAGTAGTATAGATCTCACTGCTGAAGCTTTCTTT.

This clone came up a few times. The chain is built from TRBV5-4 and TRBJ2-7; 8 bases fit TRBD2. CDR1 is SGHNT, CDR2 YYREEE, per germline (reference sequence). This CDR3 region has 14 residues. Trimming cost V 9 bases and J 5 bases; bases outside gene matches: 13. As DNA, the CDR3 is TGTGCCACCAAGGCCAGCGGGGGACGGGACGAGCAGTACTTC. Translated, it gives CATKASGGRDEQYF.

The chain uses TRBV7-9 and TRBJ2-7, with 7 bases matching TRBD1. Germline V lookup: CDR1 SEHNR, CDR2 FQNEAQ (reference sequence). The CDR3 has 16 residues. Trimming cost V 5 bases and J 3 bases; bases outside gene matches: 13. The DNA for the CDR3 is TGTGCCAGCAGCGCCCGACAGGGCGGCCCTGACTACGAGCAGTACTTC. Protein: CASSARQGGPDYEQYF.

V usage is TRBV6-5 and J usage is TRBJ2-5, with D maybe TRBD2 (5 bases). The CDR3 contains 12 residues. Trimming took off 8 bases at V and 5 bases at J, with 12 bases between the two ends. The germline V gene encodes CDR1 MNHEY and CDR2 SVGAGI. The CDR3 DNA follows: TGTGCCAGCCGGACTGGCCGGGAGACCCAGTACTTC. Protein: CASRTGRETQYF.

The chain employs TRBV2 and TRBJ2-7; D remains unclear. Germline CDR1 reads SNHLY; CDR2 reads FYNNEI. The CDR3 covers 13 residues. Trimming stripped 7 bases from V and 3 bases from J, with 13 bases between. The DNA for the CDR3 is TGTGCCAGCACCATCTATATTTACTACGAGCAGTACTTC. Translated, it gives CASTIYIYYEQYF.

The genes are TRBV25-1 and TRBJ2-7, with D tentatively TRBD1 (6 bases). In germline, CDR1 is MGHDK, CDR2 SYGVNS. The CDR3 is 14 amino acids. With 0 bases removed from V and 5 bases from J, the gap between germline ends came to 11 bases. In DNA form, the CDR3 reads TGTGCCAGCAGTGAATACCCAGGGGTCCACGAGCAGTACTTC. Translating it yields CASSEYPGVHEQYF.

The chain recombines TRBV19 with TRBJ1-1, with D perhaps matching TRBD1 (6 bases). Germline loops: CDR1 LNHDA, CDR2 SQIVND (reference sequence). The CDR3 covers 12 residues. Trimming pared 5 bases from V and 5 bases from J, leaving 9 bases between. CDR3: CASSLRGTEAFF. For the CDR3, the DNA is TGTGCCAGTAGTCTCAGGGGAACTGAAGCTTTCTTT.

J is TRBJ2-7 and V is TRBV11-2; 8 bases match TRBD2. There are 15 residues in the CDR3. The V and J ends lost 1 base and 3 bases, in that order; junction bases with no gene match: 5. Germline V lookup: CDR1 SGHAT, CDR2 FQNNGV. Written as DNA, the CDR3 is TGTGCCAGCAGCTTAGTCCGCGGGAGGTTCTACGAGCAGTACTTC. Its protein product is CASSLVRGRFYEQYF.

The V call is TRBV3-1 (or the pseudogene TRBV3-2), the J call TRBJ2-1; D may be TRBD2 (6 bases). There are 15 residues in the CDR3. Germline loops: CDR1 LGHDT, CDR2 YNNKEL (reference sequence). Trimming cost V 2 bases and J 6 bases, with 14 bases left between them. The CDR3 DNA follows: TGTGCCAGCAGCCAATCCGGGAGCCGATTCAATGAGCAGTTCTTC. Translation gives CASSQSGSRFNEQFF.

The rearrangement links TRBV10-3 to TRBJ1-5; D perhaps matches TRBD1 (6 bases). Trimming shortened V by 6 bases and J by 0 bases, and 6 bases separated the two germline ends. Germline values: CDR1 ENHRY, CDR2 SYGVKD. This CDR3 is 13 amino acids long. Here the CDR3 DNA reads TGTGCCATCAGGGACAGTAGCAATCAGCCCCAGCATTTT. Translating it yields CAIRDSSNQPQHF.

This clone was counted a few times. This chain joins TRBV7-9 and TRBJ1-1, with D possibly TRBD1 on 6 matching bases. There are 13 residues in the CDR3. The V gene's germline CDR1 is SEHNR and CDR2 FQNEAQ (reference sequence). V lost 4 bases to trimming and J lost 3 bases, with 9 bases between them. The CDR3 is CASSSQGHTEAFF. The CDR3 DNA is TGTGCCAGCAGCTCTCAGGGGCACACTGAAGCTTTCTTT.

This chain connects TRBV5-1 to TRBJ2-2; maybe TRBD1 (6 bases). The germline V gene encodes CDR1 SGHRS and CDR2 YFSETQ. With 0 bases removed from V and 4 bases from J, the gap between germline ends came to 10 bases. The CDR3 sequence is 15 residues long. For the CDR3, the DNA is TGCGCCAGCAGCTTGGCGGACAGCTCCACCGGGGAGCTGTTTTTT. Residues: CASSLADSSTGELFF.

The chain combines TRBV19 with TRBJ1-5; 7 bases are a match to TRBD1. Germline V gene data show CDR1 as LNHDA and CDR2 as SQIVND (reference sequence). The CDR3 is made up of 14 amino acids. The trim removed 10 bases at V and 6 bases at J, leaving 12 bases unmatched. This CDR3 is CATQDRKESQPQHF. The CDR3 DNA is TGTGCCACTCAGGACAGGAAAGAGAGTCAGCCCCAGCATTTT.

The rearrangement joins TRBV5-1 to TRBJ2-1; D might be TRBD2 (6 bases). This CDR3 has 14 amino acids. V was shortened by 4 bases and J by 3 bases, with 11 bases between the two germline ends. Germline-derived CDR1 and CDR2 are SGHRS and YFSETQ. CDR3 residues: CASSDGGNYNEQFF. The CDR3 DNA follows: TGCGCCAGCAGCGATGGGGGGAACTACAATGAGCAGTTCTTC.

This chain's CDR3 is CASSQPTIVEQFF. In nucleotides, the CDR3 is TGTGCCAGCAGTCAGCCCACTATCGTTGAGCAGTTCTTC. The chain combines TRBV28 with TRBJ2-1; D gene ambiguous. The germline CDR1 and CDR2 sequences are MDHEN and SYDVKM. V lost 5 bases to trimming and J lost 9 bases, with 14 bases between them. The CDR3 has 13 amino acids.

The chain employs TRBV7-2 and TRBJ2-6; TRBD2 matches 7 bases. Losses at the gene ends were 2 bases for V and 2 bases for J; bases not matched to a gene: 6. Germline CDR1 SGHTA, CDR2 FQGNSA. The CDR3 runs to 17 residues. In nucleotides, the CDR3 is TGTGCCAGCAGCTTAACGGCGGGAGTCCCTGGGGCCAACGTCCTGACTTTC. As protein: CASSLTAGVPGANVLTF.

This sequence joins TRBV5-1 and TRBJ2-1; unclear D gene. Trimming pared 1 base from V and 1 base from J, leaving 9 bases between. This CDR3 has 15 amino acids. CDR1 is SGHRS and CDR2 is YFSETQ in the germline V gene. The CDR3 spells CASSLQDRSYNEQFF. DNA of the CDR3: TGCGCCAGCAGCTTGCAGGATAGGTCCTACAATGAGCAGTTCTTC.

The V and J genes are TRBV5-1 and TRBJ2-3; 8 nucleotides line up with TRBD1. The V segment lost 4 bases and the J segment 0 bases; nucleotides outside the gene matches: 4. Germline V gene lookup returns CDR1 SGHRS and CDR2 YFSETQ. CDR3 length equals 15 residues. As DNA, the CDR3 is TGCGCCAGCAGCCCCCGGGACAGGAGCACAGATACGCAGTATTTT. Protein: CASSPRDRSTDTQYF.

For the CDR3, the DNA is TGTGCCAGCAGCCCGACTAGCGGACGCTCCTACGAGCAGTACTTC. It yields the protein CASSPTSGRSYEQYF. The chain has TRBV3-1 (or the pseudogene TRBV3-2) and TRBJ2-7; TRBD2 aligns across 9 bases. Germline values: CDR1 LGHDT, CDR2 YNNKEL (reference sequence). The CDR3 length is 15 residues. V was pared by 4 bases and J by 0 bases, with 4 bases of the junction left unmatched.

This clone was seen only once. The gene calls are TRBV4-1 and TRBJ2-3, with TRBD2 matching over 9 bases. Unmatched junction bases numbered 9, after V lost 0 bases and J lost 5 bases. Looked up from germline, CDR1 is MGHRA and CDR2 is YSYEKL. The CDR3 consists of 17 residues. CDR3 bases: TGCGCCAGCAGCCAAGATTTAACGGGACTAGCCTTAGATACGCAGTATTTT. Encoded protein: CASSQDLTGLALDTQYF.

CDR3 nucleotides: TGTGCCAGCAGTTTACAGGGAGGGGTTACGCAGTATTTT. It translates to CASSLQGGVTQYF. The chain uses TRBV28 and TRBJ2-3; 7 nucleotides line up with TRBD2. This CDR3 is built from 13 residues. Germline trimming cut 2 bases from V and 8 bases from J; bases unmatched to any gene: 4. Germline V lookup: CDR1 MDHEN, CDR2 SYDVKM.

The rearrangement links TRBV18 to TRBJ1-2; D remains ambiguous. The germline V gene has CDR1 KGHSH and CDR2 LQKENI. Trimming cost V 2 bases and J 8 bases, with 12 bases left between them. CDR3 length: 13 amino acids. In DNA form, the CDR3 reads TGTGCCAGCTCACCAACGAGGGAGGGAGGCTACACCTTC. Protein product: CASSPTREGGYTF.

The chain joins TRBV7-8 to TRBJ2-7, with TRBD1 identical over 10 bases. In germline, CDR1 is SGHVS, CDR2 FQNEAQ. The junction had 9 bases not matched to a gene; V was cut back by 0 bases and J by 4 bases. The CDR3 runs to 17 residues. DNA for the CDR3: TGTGCCAGCAGCTTAGCTTTTTCGAGGACAGGGGGTTACGAGCAGTACTTC. It codes for CASSLAFSRTGGYEQYF.

The V call is TRBV19, the J call TRBJ2-6; possible D gene TRBD2, 6 bases. Trimming took 5 bases from V and 4 from J, leaving 15 bases between them. This CDR3 spans 16 amino acids. The germline V gene encodes CDR1 LNHDA and CDR2 SQIVND (reference sequence). The CDR3 DNA follows: TGTGCCAGTAGTCCGCCTGGGGGGATCGGGGCCAACGTCCTGACTTTC. It is translated as CASSPPGGIGANVLTF.

This clone was seen only a few times. The chain has TRBV9 and TRBJ2-5, with a tentative D call TRBD2 (7 bases). V was clipped by 4 bases and J by 3 bases, with 19 bases between them. CDR1 and CDR2 (germline): SGDLS, YYNGEE. The CDR3 runs to 16 residues. As DNA, the CDR3 is TGTGCCAGCAGCCCACGTGGGGGGGGGCCTAAAGAGACCCAGTACTTC. Its translation: CASSPRGGGPKETQYF.

The J gene is TRBJ1-1, the V gene TRBV13, with 9 bases aligning to TRBD1. Losses at the gene ends were 5 bases for V and 4 bases for J; bases not matched to a gene: 11. The CDR3 is made up of 16 amino acids. CDR1 and CDR2 (germline): PRHDT, FYEKMQ (reference sequence). The CDR3 region has the DNA TGTGCCAGCAGCCAGTCATGGACGGACAGGGGCACTGAAGCTTTCTTT. Protein sequence: CASSQSWTDRGTEAFF.

J is TRBJ2-1 and V is TRBV29-1, with 10 nucleotides matching TRBD1. J gave up 6 bases and V 6 bases, and 5 bases lay outside the gene matches. CDR1 SQVTM and CDR2 ANQGSEA come from the germline V gene. The CDR3 is 13 amino acids. The DNA of the CDR3 is TGCAGCGTCGACCGACAGGGGGCCAATGAGCAGTTCTTC. Protein product: CSVDRQGANEQFF.

This clone was observed once. The V call is TRBV4-3, the J call TRBJ2-3; 11 bases map to TRBD2. Per germline, CDR1 LGHNA and CDR2 YSLEER. The CDR3 runs to 16 residues. J was trimmed by 0 bases and V by 4 bases; bases with no gene match: 3. CDR3 DNA: TGCGCCAGCAGCCGAGGACTAGCGGGCAGCACAGATACGCAGTATTTT. Encoded protein: CASSRGLAGSTDTQYF.

This sequence joins TRBV7-3 and TRBJ2-7; D might be TRBD1 (6 bases). Trimming removed 7 bases from V and 0 bases from J, with 10 bases in between. There are 13 residues in the CDR3. CDR1 is SGHTA, CDR2 FQGTGA, per germline. DNA for the CDR3: TGTGCCAGCACGGGGACAACCTCCTACGAGCAGTACTTC. Protein sequence: CASTGTTSYEQYF.